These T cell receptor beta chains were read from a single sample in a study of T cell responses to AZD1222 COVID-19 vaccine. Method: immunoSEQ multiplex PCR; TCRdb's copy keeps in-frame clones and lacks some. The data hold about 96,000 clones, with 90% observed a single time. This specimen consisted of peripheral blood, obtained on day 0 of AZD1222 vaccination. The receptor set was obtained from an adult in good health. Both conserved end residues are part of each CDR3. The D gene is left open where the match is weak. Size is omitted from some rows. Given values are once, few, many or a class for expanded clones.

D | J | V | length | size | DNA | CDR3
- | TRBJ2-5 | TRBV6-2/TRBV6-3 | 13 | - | TGTGCCAGCAGTTATAACCGGGAACAGACCCAGTACTTC | CASSYNREQTQYF
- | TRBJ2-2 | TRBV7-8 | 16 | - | TGTGCCAGCAGCTTAGCTGGGGGCGGGAACACCGGGGAGCTGTTTTTT | CASSLAGGGNTGELFF
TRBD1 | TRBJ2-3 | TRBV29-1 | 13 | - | TGCAGCGTGGAGACAGGGGCAGGGGATACGCAGTATTTT | CSVETGAGDTQYF
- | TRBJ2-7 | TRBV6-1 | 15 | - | TGTGCCAGCAGTGAACTAGCGCGGGGGCCTTACGAGCAGTACTTC | CASSELARGPYEQYF
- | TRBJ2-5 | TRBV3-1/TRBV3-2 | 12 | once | TGTGCCAGCAGCCGCCGAGGGGAGACCCAGTACTTC | CASSRRGETQYF
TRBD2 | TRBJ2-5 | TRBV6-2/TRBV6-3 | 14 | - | TGTGCCAGCAGTTACTCTCGGGAGGGAGAGACCCAGTACTTC | CASSYSREGETQYF
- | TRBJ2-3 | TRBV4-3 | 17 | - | TGCGCCAGCAGCCAAGGGTTTTATAGTTCTAGCACAGATACGCAGTATTTT | CASSQGFYSSSTDTQYF
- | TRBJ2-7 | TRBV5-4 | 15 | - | TGTGCCAGCAGCGCGCCTACAGGGTCCCCCTACGAGCAGTACTTC | CASSAPTGSPYEQYF
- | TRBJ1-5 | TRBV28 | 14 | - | TGTGCCAGCAGAGAGCGACAGTACAATCAGCCCCAGCATTTT | CASRERQYNQPQHF
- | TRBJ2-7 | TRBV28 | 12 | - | TGTGCTTCAAGCAGGAGGACCTACGAGCAGTACTTC | CASSRRTYEQYF
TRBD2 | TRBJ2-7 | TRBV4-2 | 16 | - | TGTGCCAGCAGCCAGACCGCTAGCGGAGGAGGCTACGAGCAGTACTTC | CASSQTASGGGYEQYF
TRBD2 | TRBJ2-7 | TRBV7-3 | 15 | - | TGTGCCAGCAGCCCAAGCGGGACCTCCTCGTACGAGCAGTACTTC | CASSPSGTSSYEQYF
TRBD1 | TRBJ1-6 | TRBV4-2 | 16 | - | TGTGCCAGCAGCCAAGTCTCGGGACAGAATAATTCACCCCTCCACTTT | CASSQVSGQNNSPLHF
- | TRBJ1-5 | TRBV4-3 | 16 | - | TGCGCCAGCAGCCCCCACCGGGACATCGGGGGTCAGCCCCAGCATTTT | CASSPHRDIGGQPQHF
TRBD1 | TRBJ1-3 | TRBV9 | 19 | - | TGTGCCAGCAGCGAAGAGGGGGCCCCAACGCATCCTCGATTAAACACCATATATTTT | CASSEEGAPTHPRLNTIYF
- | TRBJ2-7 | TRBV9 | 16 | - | TGTGCCAGCAGCGTAGCTGGGCAGGTCAGTTCCTACGAGCAGTACTTC | CASSVAGQVSSYEQYF
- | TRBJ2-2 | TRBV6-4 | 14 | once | TGTGCCAGCAGTGACCCGATGGGGTCCGGGGAGCTGTTTTTT | CASSDPMGSGELFF
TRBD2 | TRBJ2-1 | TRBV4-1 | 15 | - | TGCGCCAGCAGCCAAGAAGGGACTAGCGATAATGAGCAGTTCTTC | CASSQEGTSDNEQFF
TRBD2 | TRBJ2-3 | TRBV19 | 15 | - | TGTGCCAGTACCGAACTAGCGGGGGCTGCAGATACGCAGTATTTT | CASTELAGAADTQYF
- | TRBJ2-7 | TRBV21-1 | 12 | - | TGTGCCAGCAGCAAATGGGGTGTTCGAGTGTACTTC | CASSKWGVRVYF
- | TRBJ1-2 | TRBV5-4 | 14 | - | TGTGCCAGCAGCTCCGGGACGGCTAACTATGGCTACACCTTC | CASSSGTANYGYTF
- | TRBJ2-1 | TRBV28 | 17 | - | TGTGCCAGCAGTTTCCCAAAGCGGACCGGCTCCTACAATGAGCAGTTCTTC | CASSFPKRTGSYNEQFF
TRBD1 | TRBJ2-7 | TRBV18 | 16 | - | TGTGCCAGCTCACCACCATCGCCGGGACAGGGCTACGAGCAGTACTTC | CASSPPSPGQGYEQYF
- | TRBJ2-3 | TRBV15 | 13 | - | TGTGCCACCAGCAGGAAAGGGGCAGATACGCAGTATTTT | CATSRKGADTQYF
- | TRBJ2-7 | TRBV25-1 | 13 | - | TGTGCCAGCAGTGTCGGGGGATTCTACGAGCAGTACTTC | CASSVGGFYEQYF
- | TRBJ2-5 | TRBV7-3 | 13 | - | TGTGCCAGCAGCCGGGGAAAGCAAGAGACCCAGTACTTC | CASSRGKQETQYF
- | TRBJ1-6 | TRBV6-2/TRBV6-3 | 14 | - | TGTGCCAGCAGTGAGGACGGGATCGCTTCCCCCCTCCACTTT | CASSEDGIASPLHF
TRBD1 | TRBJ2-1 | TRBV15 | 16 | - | TGTGCCACTCTCGACAGGGGCTCCCATTCCTACAATGAGCAGTTCTTC | CATLDRGSHSYNEQFF
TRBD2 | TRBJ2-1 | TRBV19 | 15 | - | TGTGCCAGTAGAATGGGGACTAGCGGACTTAATGAGCAGTTCTTC | CASRMGTSGLNEQFF
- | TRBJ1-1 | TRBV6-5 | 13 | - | TGTGCCAGCAGTTACGTCGAGAACACTGAAGCTTTCTTT | CASSYVENTEAFF
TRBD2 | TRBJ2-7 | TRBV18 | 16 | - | TGTGCCAGCTCACCACGTTTTAGCGGGCCCACCTACGAGCAGTACTTC | CASSPRFSGPTYEQYF
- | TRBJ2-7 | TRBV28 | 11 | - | TGTGCCAGCAGTTCCGACTCCGAGCAGTACTTC | CASSSDSEQYF
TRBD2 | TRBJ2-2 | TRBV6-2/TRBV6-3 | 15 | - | TGTGCCAGCAGTTACCCCGGGAGGTTCACCGGGGAGCTGTTTTTT | CASSYPGRFTGELFF
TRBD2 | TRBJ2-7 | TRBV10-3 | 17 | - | TGTGCCATCAGTGACCCAAGTAGCGGGAGGTATTCCTACGAGCAGTACTTC | CAISDPSSGRYSYEQYF
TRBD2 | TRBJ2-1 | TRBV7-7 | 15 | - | TGTGCTAGCAGCTTCACTAGCGGGGGGGGGAATGAGCAGTTCTTC | CASSFTSGGGNEQFF
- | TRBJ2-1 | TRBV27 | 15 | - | TGTGCCAGCAGTTTAAGCGGGACACCTTACAATGAGCAGTTCTTC | CASSLSGTPYNEQFF
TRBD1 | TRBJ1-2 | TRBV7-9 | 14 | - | TGTGCCAGCAGCCTGCGGGGACAGAACTATGGCTACACCTTC | CASSLRGQNYGYTF
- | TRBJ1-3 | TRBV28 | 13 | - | TGTGCCAGCATCTCCGGGAGTTTGAACACCATATATTTT | CASISGSLNTIYF
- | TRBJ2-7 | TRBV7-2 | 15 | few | TGTGCCAGCAGCCCGTTTGGCGGGGTTACCTACGAGCAGTACTTC | CASSPFGGVTYEQYF
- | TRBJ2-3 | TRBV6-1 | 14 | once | TGTGCCAGCAGTGAGAGGGACTGGGGAGATACGCAGTATTTT | CASSERDWGDTQYF
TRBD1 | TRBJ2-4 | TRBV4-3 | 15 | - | TGCGCCAGCAGCCAAGAGGGGACAGGGGGGAACATTCAGTACTTC | CASSQEGTGGNIQYF
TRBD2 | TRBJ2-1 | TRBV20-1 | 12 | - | TGCAGTGCCAGTGGGACTAGCGGCGAGCAGTTCTTC | CSASGTSGEQFF
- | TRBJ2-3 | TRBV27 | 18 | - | TGTGCCAGCAGGCCGAAAGAGGGCGCGGCTTCCAGCACAGATACGCAGTATTTT | CASRPKEGAASSTDTQYF
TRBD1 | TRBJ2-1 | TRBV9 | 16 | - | TGTGCCAGCAGCGAGGGGGCTGCGCGGGTCTACAATGAGCAGTTCTTC | CASSEGAARVYNEQFF
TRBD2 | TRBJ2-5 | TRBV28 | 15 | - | TGTGCCAGCAGTTTCCCGACTAGCGCGCAAGAGACCCAGTACTTC | CASSFPTSAQETQYF
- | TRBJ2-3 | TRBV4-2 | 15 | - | TGTGCCAGCAGCCAAGATCCGGGGGGCACAGATACGCAGTATTTT | CASSQDPGGTDTQYF
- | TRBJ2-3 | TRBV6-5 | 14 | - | TGTGCCAGCAGCAACTTGAGAGGGACAGATACGCAGTATTTT | CASSNLRGTDTQYF
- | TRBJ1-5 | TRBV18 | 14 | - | TGTGCCAGCTCACCACCCTATAGCAATCAGCCCCAGCATTTT | CASSPPYSNQPQHF
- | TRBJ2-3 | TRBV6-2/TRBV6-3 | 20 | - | TGTGCCAGCAGTTACATCGTCCTTACGACAGGCCTGGGAACCACAGATACGCAGTATTTT | CASSYIVLTTGLGTTDTQYF
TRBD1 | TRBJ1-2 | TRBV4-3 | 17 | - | TGCGCCAGCAGCCACCACTCCGGGACAGGGTATAACTATGGCTACACCTTC | CASSHHSGTGYNYGYTF
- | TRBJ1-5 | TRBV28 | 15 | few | TGTGCCAGCAGCCGTAGCGGTGGGGGCGGACAGCCCCAGCATTTT | CASSRSGGGGQPQHF
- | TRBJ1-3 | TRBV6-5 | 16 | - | TGTGCCAGCAGTTACTCCCGGGGAAAGCTGGGAAACACCATATATTTT | CASSYSRGKLGNTIYF
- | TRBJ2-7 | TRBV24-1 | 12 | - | TGTGCCACCAGTGGCCTAAACTACGAGCAGTACTTC | CATSGLNYEQYF
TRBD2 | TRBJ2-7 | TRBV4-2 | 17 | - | TGTGCCAGCAGCCAACAGACTAGCGGGAGGGATGCCTACGAGCAGTACTTC | CASSQQTSGRDAYEQYF
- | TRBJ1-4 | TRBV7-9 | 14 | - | TGTGCCAGCACCCCCGAACGGGTAGGCGAAAAACTGTTTTTT | CASTPERVGEKLFF
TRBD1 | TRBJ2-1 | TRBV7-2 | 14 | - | TGTGCCAGCAGCTTAGAAGGGGGCGTGGGCGAGCAGTTCTTC | CASSLEGGVGEQFF
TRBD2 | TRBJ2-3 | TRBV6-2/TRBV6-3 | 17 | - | TGTGCCAGCAGCCTCGAGGCGGGGGAGATTAGCACAGATACGCAGTATTTT | CASSLEAGEISTDTQYF
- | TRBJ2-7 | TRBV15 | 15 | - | TGTGCCACCAGCAGAGATTCGTGGGGCACGGACGAGCAGTACTTC | CATSRDSWGTDEQYF
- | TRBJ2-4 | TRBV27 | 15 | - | TGTGCCAGCAGTTTATCCTGGCAGACCAAAAACATTCAGTACTTC | CASSLSWQTKNIQYF